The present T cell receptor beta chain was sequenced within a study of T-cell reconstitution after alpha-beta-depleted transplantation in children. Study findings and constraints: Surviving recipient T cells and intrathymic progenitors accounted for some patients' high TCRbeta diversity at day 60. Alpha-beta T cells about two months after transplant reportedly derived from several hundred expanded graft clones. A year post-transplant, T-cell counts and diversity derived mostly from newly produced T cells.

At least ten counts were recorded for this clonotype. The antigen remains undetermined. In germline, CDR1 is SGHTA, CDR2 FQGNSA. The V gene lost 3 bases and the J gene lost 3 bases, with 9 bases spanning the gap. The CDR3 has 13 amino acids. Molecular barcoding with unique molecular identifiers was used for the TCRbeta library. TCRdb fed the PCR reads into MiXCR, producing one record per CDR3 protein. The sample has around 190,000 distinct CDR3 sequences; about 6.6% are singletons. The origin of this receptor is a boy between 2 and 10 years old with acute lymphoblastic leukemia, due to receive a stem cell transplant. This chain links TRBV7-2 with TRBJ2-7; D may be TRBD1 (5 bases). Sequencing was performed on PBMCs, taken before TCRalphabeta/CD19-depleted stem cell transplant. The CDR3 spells CASSLYRNYEQYF. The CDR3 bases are TGTGCCAGCAGCTTGTACAGGAACTACGAGCAGTACTTC.